This is a list of T cell receptor beta chains from one sample in a study of blood T cell repertoires in COVID-19. Sequenced by immunoSEQ multiplex PCR; TCRdb stores in-frame clones only, minus some. The profile shows about 180,000 clones, roughly nine tenths of them singletons. The sequencing sample was made of peripheral blood. These receptors all stem from a man between 18 and 29 years old who had recovered from COVID-19. Both conserved end residues are trimmed from each CDR3. The order of the fields is clone size, J gene, V gene, CDR3 protein. Size tells how often a clone was seen (once, few, many) or the class of an expanded clone, and some rows leave it out.

>-|TRBJ2-3|TRBV6-1
ASSVPGLAGRGSDTQY
>-|TRBJ2-2|TRBV7-2
ASSLHPLANTGELF
>few|TRBJ1-2|TRBV30
AWSTGQEVYGYT
>once|TRBJ1-6|TRBV5-1
ASSPTGANSPLH
>-|TRBJ1-6|TRBV28
ASRTGNSPLH
>many|TRBJ2-7|TRBV7-2
ASSFKSRLADSYEQY
>-|TRBJ2-7|TRBV18
ASSPSTGASEQY
>-|TRBJ2-1|TRBV5-6
ASSSERGEQF
>-|TRBJ2-5|TRBV7-2
ASSLGAGAQETQY
>-|TRBJ2-7|TRBV9
ASSVGGVSYEQY
>-|TRBJ2-2|TRBV6-4
ASREGTGMNTGELF
>-|TRBJ2-1|TRBV11-2
ASSPGTSGRPGEEQF
>-|TRBJ1-6|TRBV12-5
AILTGYSYNSPLH
>-|TRBJ1-2|TRBV7-2
ASSPDSSNYGYT
>-|TRBJ1-1|TRBV5-1
ASSFGQGLNTEAF
>-|TRBJ2-3|TRBV5-4
ASRSRLAGVQDTQY
>-|TRBJ2-7|TRBV7-2
ASNPGSGSREQY
>-|TRBJ1-3|TRBV28
ASSLSGANSGNTIY
>-|TRBJ2-7|TRBV5-4
ASSPGTSGTREQY
>-|TRBJ2-1|TRBV7-8
ASSHTSGRARNEQF
>-|TRBJ2-7|TRBV5-5
ASSLAPAGITYEQY
>-|TRBJ2-3|TRBV6-4
ASSDQGRNTDTQY
>-|TRBJ2-1|TRBV4-3
ASSRASGSSYNEQF
>-|TRBJ1-1|TRBV28
ASSLPGQGVPNTEAF
>-|TRBJ1-2|TRBV6-4
ASSVSSRGGIDYGYT
>-|TRBJ2-1|TRBV25-1
ASSEVLGQGVNNEQF
>-|TRBJ2-1|TRBV19
ASSMGQGLAYNEQF
>-|TRBJ2-1|TRBV2
ASSELAGVYNEQF
>-|TRBJ2-7|TRBV4-3
ASSQDGGLAGASHEQY
>few|TRBJ1-5|TRBV6-5
ASKDEGVGNQPQH
>once|TRBJ1-1|TRBV27
ASSLGRGWGNTEAF
>few|TRBJ1-1|TRBV7-2
ASSSDRLGQEAF
>once|TRBJ2-3|TRBV11-3
ASSFQGTDTQY
>-|TRBJ2-7|TRBV7-6
ASSLEQGVTNEQY
>-|TRBJ2-7|TRBV19
ASSIGTMSYEQY
>many|TRBJ1-2|TRBV27
ASSPGTGGAYGYT
>-|TRBJ2-1|TRBV7-8
ASSAPRLAGGNSNEQF
>-|TRBJ1-2|TRBV5-4
ASSNSYGYT
>few|TRBJ1-6|TRBV7-6
ASSLGAANSPLH
>-|TRBJ2-2|TRBV7-9
ASSHRLLADGELF
>-|TRBJ2-1|TRBV4-2
ASSQAVTSRDRGRLNEQF
>-|TRBJ2-1|TRBV30
ASYRWRDNEQF